One and the same sample provided the 11 T cell receptor beta chains below, sequenced in a study of PD-1 blockade in mismatch repair-deficient tumors. TCRdb keeps only in-frame clones here, not all; method: immunoSEQ multiplex PCR. The data contain about 24,000 clones, 75% to 85% of them seen just once; the ten biggest clones take up about 19%. Material: peripheral blood, obtained 12 weeks after starting pembrolizumab. These receptors came from an adult with mismatch repair-deficient cancer.

The table lists this clone with a few counts. CDR3 coding DNA: TGTGCCAGCAGCCCTGCGGGACACAGCTCCTACGAGCAGTACTTC. Amino acids: CASSPAGHSSYEQYF. The genes are TRBV27 and TRBJ2-7; either TRBD1 or TRBD2 may fit D (6 bases each). Germline loops: CDR1 MNHEY, CDR2 SMNVEV (reference sequence). The CDR3 covers 15 residues. V lost 6 bases and J lost 0, with 15 bases in between.

The chain uses TRBV29-1 and TRBJ1-3, with D maybe TRBD1 (6 bases). CDR3 length equals 14 residues. Trimming cost V 3 bases and J 4 bases, with 13 bases left between them. Per germline, CDR1 SQVTM and CDR2 ANQGSEA. CDR3 sequence reads: CSVEGGTRGNTIYF. The CDR3, as DNA: TGCAGCGTTGAGGGAGGGACAAGAGGAAACACCATATATTTT.

The CDR3 reads CASSLSAAANYGYTF. The CDR3 DNA sequence: TGTGCCAGCAGCTTGTCGGCAGCAGCTAACTATGGCTACACCTTC. The chain joins TRBV5-8 to TRBJ1-2; no clear D gene. The germline gives CDR1 SGHTS, CDR2 YDEGEE. The CDR3 runs to 15 residues. Trimming took 1 base from V and 0 from J, leaving 10 bases between them.

The chain has TRBV29-1 and TRBJ2-1, with TRBD2 as a possible D gene (6 bases). The CDR3 totals 16 residues. Germline CDR1 reads SQVTM; CDR2 reads ANQGSEA. Trimming stripped 8 bases from V and 9 bases from J, with 29 bases between. The CDR3 region has the DNA TGCAGCCTTCTACTCGGAGGGCCGGTTTCTTACGGTGAGCAGTTCTTC. This translates into CSLLLGGPVSYGEQFF.

The V call is TRBV30, the J call TRBJ2-2; 8 bases agree with TRBD1. Germline CDR1 reads GTSNPN; CDR2 reads SVGIG (reference sequence). J was trimmed by 7 bases and V by 3 bases; bases with no gene match: 7. This CDR3 contains 14 residues. For the CDR3, the DNA is TGTGCCTGGAGAGCAAAACAGGGGGTCGGGGAGCTGTTTTTT. This gives the protein CAWRAKQGVGELFF.

The chain is built from TRBV15 and TRBJ1-5; D gene unclear. V gave up 5 bases and J gave up 4 bases, with 12 bases separating them. This CDR3 region has 14 residues. The V gene's germline CDR1 is LNHNV and CDR2 YYDKDF (reference sequence). CDR3 bases: TGTGCCACCAGCCCGTTTGACGGGAATCAGCCCCAGCATTTT. This encodes CATSPFDGNQPQHF.

J is TRBJ2-3 and V is TRBV30; 7 bases are a match to TRBD2. The germline gives CDR1 GTSNPN, CDR2 SVGIG (reference sequence). The CDR3 has 15 amino acids. The junction had 4 bases not matched to a gene; V was cut back by 0 bases and J by 1 base. CDR3 coding DNA: TGTGCCTGGAGTGTGGGGGGGACCCGCACAGATACGCAGTATTTT. Translating gives CAWSVGGTRTDTQYF.

The chain carries TRBV28 and TRBJ2-5; tentatively, D is TRBD2 (5 bases). From germline, CDR1 is MDHEN and CDR2 SYDVKM. This CDR3 spans 13 amino acids. With 2 bases removed from V and 9 bases from J, the gap between germline ends came to 13 bases. The CDR3 bases are TGTGCCAGCAGTTTACCCGACTACCCGGCCCAGTACTTC. Translating it yields CASSLPDYPAQYF.

The chain links TRBV30 to TRBJ2-5; D may correspond to TRBD1 or TRBD2 (5 bases each). CDR1 is GTSNPN and CDR2 is SVGIG in the germline V gene (reference sequence). Trimming removed 7 bases at V and 4 bases at J, with 16 bases between. CDR3 length: 13 amino acids. This CDR3 reads CAYISWDVETQYF. The CDR3 DNA sequence: TGTGCCTACATCTCTTGGGACGTAGAGACCCAGTACTTC.

The count of this clone is one. V is TRBV5-6 and J is TRBJ2-2; TRBD1 matches 9 bases. The length of the CDR3 is 14 residues. Per the germline V gene, CDR1 is SGHDT and CDR2 is YYEEEE. V lost 4 bases and J lost 5; bases outside the gene matches: 3. The CDR3 DNA is TGTGCCAGCAGCGCAGGGACAGGGACCGGGGAGCTGTTTTTT. It yields the protein CASSAGTGTGELFF.

The rearrangement uses TRBV18 and TRBJ2-5; D is unresolved. The CDR3 is 12 residues long. The V end was cut by 0 bases, the J end by 5 bases, with 4 bases between. Germline CDR1 reads KGHSH; CDR2 reads LQKENI. DNA for the CDR3: TGTGCCAGCTCACCACCGGATGAGACCCAGTACTTC. It codes for CASSPPDETQYF.